The present entry profiles one T cell receptor (beta chain) with its context. The CDR3 totals 12 residues. The V gene's germline CDR1 is MNHEY and CDR2 SVGAGI. V dropped 9 bases and J dropped 9 bases, with 12 bases sitting between them. Measured with immunoSEQ multiplex PCR; TCRdb has only the in-frame clones, and not every one. The table includes tens of thousands of clones, 70% to 90% detected once. The data were taken from a study of ipilimumab plus nivolumab after autologous stem cell transplantation. Sequencing was performed on PBMCs, taken in a trial of ipilimumab plus nivolumab as post-transplant consolidation. The source is a male donor with diffuse large B-cell lymphoma. The chain joins TRBV6-5 to TRBJ1-6, with D hard to call. In DNA form, the CDR3 reads TGTGCCAGTAGACTAGTGGGTTCACCCCTCCACTTT. Translation gives CASRLVGSPLHF.